This T cell receptor beta chain was recovered during a study of cytomegalovirus exposure and HLA in healthy donors. Broader study findings: At a 0.05 false discovery rate, a later analysis found around 17,000 TCR beta sequences to be associated with HLA alleles. Later examination showed HLA-associated TCR beta chains had greater clonal expansion than equally common others. Later on, analysis showed that most CMV-associated TCR beta chains appeared to be HLA-restricted. The study recorded 150 to 200 TCR beta chains that were cytomegalovirus-associated.

Primers for the PCR totalled 60 Vbeta and 13 Jbeta. Assay: immunoSEQ multiplex PCR; the TCRdb copy retains only in-frame clones and omits some. This sample has 110,000 to 150,000 clones, with 76% found just once. V gave up 5 bases and J gave up 9 bases; unmatched junction bases: 5. This CDR3 contains 13 residues. Germline CDR1 and CDR2: SGHTA and FQGNSA. Concerning this clone itself: Antigen: not known.

This chain connects TRBV7-2 to TRBJ2-1, with 9 bases matching TRBD1. The sequence was collected from a woman between 35 and 50 years old in good health and CMV-seronegative. The source material was PBMCs. The CDR3, as DNA: TGTGCCAGCAGCCCAAGGACAGGGGCTGAGCAGTTCTTC. This gives the protein CASSPRTGAEQFF.